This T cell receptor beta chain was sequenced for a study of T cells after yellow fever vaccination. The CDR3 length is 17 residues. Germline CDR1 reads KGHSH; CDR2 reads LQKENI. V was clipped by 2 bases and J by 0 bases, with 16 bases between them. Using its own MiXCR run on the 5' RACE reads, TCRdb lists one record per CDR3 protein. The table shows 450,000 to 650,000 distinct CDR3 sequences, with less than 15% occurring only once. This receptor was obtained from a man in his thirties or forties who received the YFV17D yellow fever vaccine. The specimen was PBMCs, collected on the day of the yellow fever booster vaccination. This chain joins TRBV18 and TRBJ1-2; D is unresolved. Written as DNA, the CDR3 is TGTGCCAGCTCACCAAGTCCCAGGCGGTCTTCTAACTATGGCTACACCTTC. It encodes CASSPSPRRSSNYGYTF. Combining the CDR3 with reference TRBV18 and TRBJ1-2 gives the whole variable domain NAGVMQNPRHLVRRRGQEARLRCSPMKGHSHVYWYRQLPEEGLKFMVYLQKENIIDESGMPKERFSAEFPKEGPSILRIQQVVRGDSAAYFCASSPSPRRSSNYGYTFGSGTRLTVV.